A selection of T cell receptor beta chains follows, all from one sample in a study of vaccination effects on CD4 cells after COVID-19. Only in-frame clones appear in the TCRdb table, and some are missing; sequencing was by immunoSEQ multiplex PCR. In the table there are tens of thousands of clones, approximately 60% of which are singletons. These TCRs are of unknown antigen specificity. Sequenced here: CD4+ T cells from PBMCs cultured with SARS-CoV-2 spike peptides, sampled after COVID-19 vaccination. Source of these receptors: a human donor who received a COVID-19 vaccine. Both conserved end residues are part of each CDR3. The D gene is left open where the match is weak. Clone size, where shown, is once, few, many, or a class for clones that have expanded.

V gene	clone size	CDR3 length	D gene	J gene	CDR3 DNA	CDR3 protein
TRBV10-3	NA	11	NA	TRBJ1-3	TGTGCCATCAACGGGGGAAACACCATATATTTT	CAINGGNTIYF
TRBV3-1/TRBV3-2	few	15	NA	TRBJ2-7	TGTGCCAGCAGCCCCATGGGGGGCCGTTTCTACGAGCAGTACTTC	CASSPMGGRFYEQYF
TRBV7-9	NA	15	NA	TRBJ1-2	TGTGCCAGCAGCTTAGGGGTGTCGGGGGGGTTTGGCTACACCTTC	CASSLGVSGGFGYTF
TRBV19	NA	16	NA	TRBJ1-6	TGTGCCAGTAGTCGGGGGGGAAGCTCCTATAATTCACCCCTCCACTTT	CASSRGGSSYNSPLHF
TRBV4-1	few	16	NA	TRBJ1-1	TGCGCCAGCAGCCAAGATAGGGCCAGGATGAACACTGAAGCTTTCTTT	CASSQDRARMNTEAFF
TRBV6-5	once	15	TRBD1	TRBJ2-7	TGTGCCAGCAGCCCCCTTCAGGGACAGTCCTACGAGCAGTACTTC	CASSPLQGQSYEQYF
TRBV12-3/TRBV12-4	NA	13	NA	TRBJ2-1	TGTGCCAGTGACAGTACCCTTTCGAATGAGCAGTTCTTC	CASDSTLSNEQFF
TRBV20-1	once	12	NA	TRBJ1-2	TGCAGTGCTAGTGTTGGAGCCTATGGCTACACCTTC	CSASVGAYGYTF
TRBV7-2	few	15	TRBD2	TRBJ2-1	TGTGCCAGCAGCTTATCGACTAGCGGGGGTCTTGAGCAGTTCTTC	CASSLSTSGGLEQFF
TRBV2	once	12	NA	TRBJ2-1	TGTGCCAGCAGTGAAGAAGGGTGGGATCAGTTCTTC	CASSEEGWDQFF
TRBV2	few	13	NA	TRBJ1-5	TGTGCCAGCAGCGGACAGAACATGGGGCCCCAGCATTTT	CASSGQNMGPQHF
TRBV7-6	NA	17	NA	TRBJ2-6	TGTGCCAGCAGCTCCGGACCGCTCATCTCTGGGGCCAACGTCCTGACTTTC	CASSSGPLISGANVLTF
TRBV29-1	NA	14	NA	TRBJ2-7	TGCAGCGTTGAACCAGGGGAGCGGCCTTACGAGCAGTACTTC	CSVEPGERPYEQYF
TRBV4-1	NA	13	NA	TRBJ2-5	TGCGCCAGCAGCCAAGTACTTGGGGAGACCCAGTACTTC	CASSQVLGETQYF
TRBV18	NA	14	TRBD2	TRBJ2-1	TGTGCCAGCTCAGGCGGGAGTTCCGACAATGAGCAGTTCTTC	CASSGGSSDNEQFF
TRBV4-2	NA	16	TRBD2	TRBJ2-2	TGTGCCAGCAGCCAAGGACTAGCGGGGGGGACCGGGGAGCTGTTTTTT	CASSQGLAGGTGELFF
TRBV5-1	NA	16	TRBD1	TRBJ1-1	TGCGCCAGCACCCCCCGCTCCGGACAGGGAAACACTGAAGCTTTCTTT	CASTPRSGQGNTEAFF
TRBV21-1	NA	19	NA	TRBJ2-6	TGTGCCAGCAGCAAAATCTACAGGACAGGGAGCGCTGGGGCCAACGTCCTGACTTTC	CASSKIYRTGSAGANVLTF
TRBV12-3/TRBV12-4	NA	12	NA	TRBJ1-1	TGTGCCAGCAGTTTTGACCAGGGTGAAGCTTTCTTT	CASSFDQGEAFF
TRBV21-1	NA	20	NA	TRBJ2-7	TGTGCCAGCAGCAAAGGTAGGCTAGCGGCGCCTCCGTACAGCTCCTACGAGCAGTACTTC	CASSKGRLAAPPYSSYEQYF
TRBV21-1	few	17	NA	TRBJ1-1	TGTGCCAGCAGCGGGATGCAGGACAGGGGGATGAACACTGAAGCTTTCTTT	CASSGMQDRGMNTEAFF
TRBV7-8	NA	14	NA	TRBJ1-2	TGTGCCAGCAGCTTAGGGGCAGCGGCCTATGGCTACACCTTC	CASSLGAAAYGYTF